The 28 T cell receptor beta chains presented below share a single source sample, sequenced in a study of T and B cells in COVID-19 patients. From blood, about 230-500 ng of genomic DNA served as TRB template. BIOMED2 TRB-A/B primer pools were used in multiplex TRB PCR. Using its own MiXCR run on the multiplex PCR reads, TCRdb lists one record per CDR3 protein. The data show fewer than 15,000 distinct CDR3 sequences, 29% seen once. Sequences were obtained from blood. The receptors shown here come from a human donor who had recovered from COVID-19.

This clonotype appeared a few times. The chain employs TRBV30 and TRBJ1-6; 9 bases fit TRBD1. Germline CDR1 and CDR2: GTSNPN and SVGIG (reference sequence). This CDR3 has 15 residues. With V trimmed by 2 bases and J by 10 bases, 9 bases remained unmatched. This CDR3 is CAWSKKGTGNSPLHF. The CDR3 DNA reads as TGTGCCTGGAGTAAGAAAGGGACAGGGAACTCACCCCTCCACTTT.

Only a few counts were recorded for this clonotype. The chain joins TRBV18 to TRBJ2-3; D is perhaps TRBD1 (6 bases). The V and J ends lost 6 bases and 4 bases respectively, with 20 bases between them. The germline CDR1 and CDR2 sequences are KGHSH and LQKENI. The CDR3 has 16 amino acids. CDR3 DNA sequence: TGTGCCAGCTCGCGCCCAGGTGGGGGCGCGGCAGATACGCAGTATTTT. Protein product: CASSRPGGGAADTQYF.

The genes are TRBV27 and TRBJ2-2, with 11 bases fitting TRBD2. The V gene's germline CDR1 is MNHEY and CDR2 SMNVEV (reference sequence). J gave up 6 bases and V 3 bases, and 6 bases lay outside the gene matches. The CDR3 contains 16 residues. CDR3 sequence (DNA): TGTGCCAGCAGTTTTCGGCTAGCGGGAGGAGCCGGGGAGCTGTTTTTT. Its protein is CASSFRLAGGAGELFF.

This clonotype has more than one count but fewer than ten. The rearrangement uses TRBV7-2 and TRBJ2-5, with D possibly being TRBD2 (7 bases). V was pared by 1 base and J by 5 bases, with 17 bases between. CDR3 size: 16 residues. Germline values: CDR1 SGHTA, CDR2 FQGNSA. DNA for the CDR3: TGTGCCAGCAGCTTAGGCAGCGGGGCAAGGGGGGAGACCCAGTACTTC. This encodes CASSLGSGARGETQYF.

By proportion, this clonotype is medium-sized. The chain combines TRBV29-1 with TRBJ2-7; 7 nucleotides align to TRBD2. The CDR3 has 13 residues. Unmatched junction bases numbered 8, after V lost 3 bases and J lost 6 bases. Germline V gene sequence: CDR1 SQVTM, CDR2 ANQGSEA. The CDR3 loop reads CSVEGGSPREQYF. Written as DNA, the CDR3 is TGCAGCGTTGAGGGGGGGTCCCCTCGCGAGCAGTACTTC.

At least ten counts were recorded for this clonotype. This chain uses TRBV5-6 with TRBJ2-2, with D maybe TRBD1 (6 bases). V was trimmed by 3 bases and J by 6 bases, leaving 15 bases between them. The CDR3 consists of 15 residues. Germline CDR1 and CDR2: SGHDT and YYEEEE. The CDR3 DNA is TGTGCCAGCAGCTCACCTCCCGACAGGCCCGGGGAGCTGTTTTTT. Its protein product is CASSSPPDRPGELFF.

The chain's CDR3 is CASSLQGVGTEAFF. Written as DNA, the CDR3 is TGTGCCAGCAGTTTACAGGGAGTAGGGACTGAAGCTTTCTTT. The chain couples TRBV12-3 or TRBV12-4 to TRBJ1-1; maybe TRBD1 (5 bases). The CDR3 length is 14 residues. V was clipped by 2 bases and J by 5 bases, with 12 bases between them.

This clonotype was seen only a few times. This chain's CDR3 is CASSPEGAYEQYF. The DNA for the CDR3 is TGTGCCAGCAGCCCCGAAGGGGCCTACGAGCAGTACTTC. V usage is TRBV7-9 and J usage is TRBJ2-7; weak D call: TRBD1 (5 bases). Germline values: CDR1 SEHNR, CDR2 FQNEAQ (reference sequence). V was clipped by 5 bases and J by 2 bases, with 10 bases between them. The CDR3 contains 13 residues.

This sequence joins TRBV12-3 or TRBV12-4 and TRBJ1-1, with 8 bases that match TRBD1. This CDR3 is built from 13 residues. Trimming at V came to 5 bases and at J to 7 bases, leaving 6 bases not matched to a gene. Here the CDR3 DNA reads TGTGCCAGCAGTCCCACGACAGGGGTTGAAGCTTTCTTT. Protein sequence: CASSPTTGVEAFF.

J is TRBJ2-7 and V is TRBV7-2, with a weak D call TRBD2 (6 bases). V lost 5 bases to trimming and J lost 2 bases, with 16 bases between them. The CDR3 is 15 amino acids. Germline V gene lookup returns CDR1 SGHTA and CDR2 FQGNSA. Here the CDR3 reads CASSQVGGVTYEQYF. The DNA for the CDR3 is TGTGCCAGCAGCCAAGTGGGCGGGGTTACCTACGAGCAGTACTTC.

This chain connects TRBV18 to TRBJ2-7, with 10 nucleotides matching TRBD1. The CDR3 has 16 residues. CDR1 and CDR2 (germline): KGHSH, LQKENI. With V trimmed by 6 bases and J by 2 bases, 10 bases remained unmatched. This chain's CDR3 is CASSFGQGVTTYEQYF. The DNA for the CDR3 is TGTGCCAGCTCCTTCGGACAGGGGGTGACCACCTACGAGCAGTACTTC. The full variable domain, in which reference TRBV18 and TRBJ2-7 provide the parts outside the CDR3, is NAGVMQNPRHLVRRRGQEARLRCSPMKGHSHVYWYRQLPEEGLKFMVYLQKENIIDESGMPKERFSAEFPKEGPSILRIQQVVRGDSAAYFCASSFGQGVTTYEQYFGPGTRLTVT.

This clonotype was seen a few times. The CDR3 DNA is TGTGCCAGCTCACGGAGTACTAGCGGGTTCTCCTACGAGCAGTACTTC. This encodes CASSRSTSGFSYEQYF. The chain recombines TRBV18 with TRBJ2-7; TRBD2 aligns across 9 bases. This CDR3 has 16 amino acids. Germline V gene lookup returns CDR1 KGHSH and CDR2 LQKENI. J lost 0 bases, V lost 4 bases, and 7 bases had no gene match.

The chain joins TRBV5-1 to TRBJ2-1; D gene unclear. V was cut by 1 base and J by 4 bases, with 0 bases left in between. The length of the CDR3 is 11 residues. Germline CDR1 is SGHRS and CDR2 is YFSETQ. Here the CDR3 reads CASSLYNEQFF. CDR3 in DNA: TGCGCCAGCAGCTTGTACAATGAGCAGTTCTTC. Full variable domain (rest looked up from reference TRBV5-1 and TRBJ2-1): KAGVTQTPRYLIKTRGQQVTLSCSPISGHRSVSWYQQTPGQGLQFLFEYFSETQRNKGNFPGRFSGRQFSNSRSEMNVSTLELGDSALYLCASSLYNEQFFGPGTRLTVL.

This chain uses TRBV7-6 with TRBJ2-5; D not resolved. The CDR3 loop spans 14 amino acids. The ends were cut back, 1 base at V and 4 bases at J, with 10 bases in the middle. Looked up from germline, CDR1 is SGHVS and CDR2 is FNYEAQ. CDR3 region: CASSLVGSGETQYF. As DNA, the CDR3 is TGTGCCAGCAGCTTAGTAGGGTCGGGAGAGACCCAGTACTTC. Complete variable domain (other parts from reference TRBV7-6 and TRBJ2-5): GAGVSQSPRYKVTKRGQDVALRCDPISGHVSLYWYRQALGQGPEFLTYFNYEAQQDKSGLPNDRFSAERPEGSISTLTIQRTEQRDSAMYRCASSLVGSGETQYFGPGTRLLVL.

The chain carries TRBV7-2 and TRBJ1-5; 9 bases are a match to TRBD1. The CDR3 extends over 14 amino acids. After removal of 5 bases from V and 4 bases from J, the junction contained 3 bases not matched to a gene. The germline gives CDR1 SGHTA, CDR2 FQGNSA. CDR3 sequence reads: CASSPTGGNQPQHF. The CDR3, as DNA: TGTGCCAGCAGCCCGACAGGGGGTAATCAGCCCCAGCATTTT. The variable domain in full, completed from reference TRBV7-2 and TRBJ1-5, reads GAGVSQSPSNKVTEKGKDVELRCDPISGHTALYWYRQSLGQGLEFLIYFQGNSAPDKSGLPSDRFSAERTGGSVSTLTIQRTQQEDSAVYLCASSPTGGNQPQHFGDGTRLSIL.

Comments on this clonotype: The junction shows a germline mismatch at one end, possibly a read error. The rearrangement uses TRBV6-5 and TRBJ1-1, with D hard to call. This CDR3 is 13 amino acids long. Germline V lookup: CDR1 MNHEY, CDR2 SVGAGI. CDR3 sequence (DNA): TGTGCCAGCAGCACCACCGACCCCCCCATAGCTTCCTTT. It is translated as CASSTTDPPIASF.

This clonotype was detected a few times. This rearrangement joins TRBV6-5 to TRBJ1-2; no definite D call. Germline loops: CDR1 MNHEY, CDR2 SVGAGI. The V end lost 5 bases, the J end lost 0 bases, and 4 bases lay between the germline ends. The CDR3 spans 12 residues. As DNA, the CDR3 is TGTGCCAGCAGTCAGACTAACTATGGCTACACCTTC. Its protein is CASSQTNYGYTF.

The chain couples TRBV7-9 to TRBJ2-3; weak D call: TRBD2 (6 bases). CDR1 is SEHNR and CDR2 is FQNEAQ in the germline V gene (reference sequence). V was pared by 8 bases and J by 0 bases, with 12 bases between. The CDR3 runs to 14 residues. The CDR3 sequence: CASPWGTSTDTQYF. The CDR3 DNA reads TGTGCCAGCCCCTGGGGGACTAGCACAGATACGCAGTATTTT.

V is TRBV12-3 or TRBV12-4 and J is TRBJ1-1; 9 nucleotides agree with TRBD1. The CDR3 covers 15 residues. V dropped 2 bases and J dropped 1; count of bases not matched to a gene: 2. The CDR3 loop reads CASSLLTGGNTEAFF. As DNA, the CDR3 is TGTGCCAGCAGTTTATTGACAGGGGGGAACACTGAAGCTTTCTTT.

This clonotype was detected many times. The chain recombines TRBV5-4 with TRBJ2-2, with D hard to call. V lost 4 bases and J 2 bases, leaving 9 bases between the germline ends. Germline V gene data show CDR1 as SGHNT and CDR2 as YYREEE (reference sequence). The CDR3 is 14 amino acids. The CDR3 spells CASSPQLNTGELFF. DNA of the CDR3: TGTGCCAGCAGCCCACAACTCAACACCGGGGAGCTGTTTTTT.

This clonotype was detected a few times. J is TRBJ2-3 and V is TRBV30, with 9 bases aligning to TRBD1. The CDR3 contains 14 residues. The V segment lost 2 bases and the J segment 7 bases; nucleotides outside the gene matches: 7. CDR1 and CDR2 (germline): GTSNPN, SVGIG (reference sequence). CDR3 bases: TGTGCCTGGAGTCCGGGACAGGGATTGAATACGCAGTATTTT. Amino acids: CAWSPGQGLNTQYF.

Regarding this clonotype: The junction does not match germline at one end; this may be a read error. This chain joins TRBV6-5 and TRBJ2-1; 10 positions match TRBD2. This CDR3 spans 16 amino acids. In germline, CDR1 is MNHEY, CDR2 SVGAGI. The CDR3 sequence is CASSYSGTSVSNEQIF. The CDR3 DNA reads TGTGCCAGCAGTTACTCCGGGACTAGCGTCAGCAATGAGCAGATCTTC.

This clonotype was detected a few times. The chain combines TRBV24-1 with TRBJ1-1, with D unresolved. CDR1 is KGHDR and CDR2 is SFDVKD in the germline V gene. Trimming cost V 8 bases and J 3 bases, with 15 bases left between them. The CDR3 length is 14 residues. The chain's CDR3 is CATTPRAGDTEAFF. In DNA, the CDR3 is TGTGCCACCACCCCGAGGGCGGGTGACACTGAAGCTTTCTTT.

This clonotype was recorded a few times. The chain carries TRBV10-3 and TRBJ1-1; TRBD1 agrees at 8 bases. The CDR3 consists of 15 residues. V lost 4 bases and J lost 1; bases outside the gene matches: 5. Germline V CDR1 and CDR2: ENHRY, SYGVKD. CDR3 nucleotides: TGTGCCATCAGTGGGGAGACAGGGGCGAACACTGAAGCTTTCTTT. Its protein product is CAISGETGANTEAFF.

The table lists this clonotype with a few counts. This chain links TRBV7-9 with TRBJ2-5; 9 bases match TRBD1. Germline V gives CDR1 SEHNR, CDR2 FQNEAQ (reference sequence). V lost 3 bases to trimming and J lost 4 bases; unmatched junction nucleotides: 9. This CDR3 comprises 16 residues. In nucleotides, the CDR3 is TGTGCCAGCAGCTTTATTAGGACAGGGGCACGAGAGACCCAGTACTTC. Its translation: CASSFIRTGARETQYF. Using reference TRBV7-9 and TRBJ2-5 for the parts outside the CDR3, the full variable domain is DTGVSQNPRHKITKRGQNVTFRCDPISEHNRLYWYRQTLGQGPEFLTYFQNEAQLEKSRLLSDRFSAERPKGSFSTLEIQRTEQGDSAMYLCASSFIRTGARETQYFGPGTRLLVL.

This clonotype was counted between two and nine times. The V call is TRBV18, the J call TRBJ2-7; TRBD1 matches 9 bases. V was clipped by 3 bases and J by 4 bases; unmatched bases: 16. The CDR3 is made up of 18 amino acids. Germline lookup yields CDR1 KGHSH and CDR2 LQKENI. CDR3 coding DNA: TGTGCCAGCTCACCCAGACCCAGACCGGGACAGGGAAGGTACGAGCAGTACTTC. This gives the protein CASSPRPRPGQGRYEQYF. Combining the CDR3 with reference TRBV18 and TRBJ2-7 gives the whole variable domain NAGVMQNPRHLVRRRGQEARLRCSPMKGHSHVYWYRQLPEEGLKFMVYLQKENIIDESGMPKERFSAEFPKEGPSILRIQQVVRGDSAAYFCASSPRPRPGQGRYEQYFGPGTRLTVT.

This chain joins TRBV6-5 and TRBJ1-1; 7 nucleotides match TRBD1. The ends lost 5 bases at V and 1 base at J; junction bases unmatched: 7. The CDR3 totals 15 residues. Germline V gene data show CDR1 as MNHEY and CDR2 as SVGAGI. In DNA form, the CDR3 reads TGTGCCAGCAGTGACACCGGGACAGCGAACACTGAAGCTTTCTTT. Translated, it gives CASSDTGTANTEAFF.

Of note for this clonotype: With a much larger clone just one base away, this may be a read error. The chain combines TRBV19 with TRBJ1-1; TRBD1 aligns across 9 bases. CDR3 length: 17 amino acids. Germline CDR1 is LNHDA and CDR2 is SQIVND (reference sequence). In DNA form, the CDR3 reads TGTGCCAGTAGTATAGCCAGGTGGGACAGGGTCAACACTGAAGCTTTATTT. Amino acid sequence: CASSIARWDRVNTEALF.